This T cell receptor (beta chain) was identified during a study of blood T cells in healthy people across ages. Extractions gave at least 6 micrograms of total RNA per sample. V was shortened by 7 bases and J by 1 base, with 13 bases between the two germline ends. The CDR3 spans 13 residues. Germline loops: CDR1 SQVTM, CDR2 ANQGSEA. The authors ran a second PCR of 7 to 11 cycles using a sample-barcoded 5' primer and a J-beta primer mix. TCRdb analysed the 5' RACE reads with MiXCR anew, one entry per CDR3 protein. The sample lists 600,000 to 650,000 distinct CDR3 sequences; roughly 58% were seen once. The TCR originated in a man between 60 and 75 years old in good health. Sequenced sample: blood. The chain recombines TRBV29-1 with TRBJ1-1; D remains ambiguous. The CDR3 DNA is TGCAGCGCGAATACAGAGCAGAACACTGAAGCTTTCTTT. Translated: CSANTEQNTEAFF.